The 12 T cell receptor beta chains in this list originate from one sample, sequenced in a study of blood T cell repertoires in COVID-19. Profiled with immunoSEQ multiplex PCR; TCRdb holds only in-frame clones, not every one. The data show approximately 200,000 clones, 84% seen once. The source material was peripheral blood. The receptors stem from a woman older than 75 with COVID-19, enrolled during active disease.

The V gene is TRBV18, the J gene TRBJ1-5, with D hard to call. CDR3 size: 14 residues. V gave up 6 bases and J gave up 2 bases, with 11 bases separating them. Germline CDR1 reads KGHSH; CDR2 reads LQKENI. CDR3 nucleotide sequence: TGTGCCAGCTCGCCCCGGGAGGGCAATCAGCCCCAGCATTTT. As protein: CASSPREGNQPQHF. The whole variable domain, filled in from reference TRBV18 and TRBJ1-5, reads NAGVMQNPRHLVRRRGQEARLRCSPMKGHSHVYWYRQLPEEGLKFMVYLQKENIIDESGMPKERFSAEFPKEGPSILRIQQVVRGDSAAYFCASSPREGNQPQHFGDGTRLSIL.

The chain recombines TRBV19 with TRBJ1-1; TRBD1 is a possible D gene (5 bases). The length of the CDR3 is 12 residues. Trimming pared 8 bases from V and 6 bases from J, leaving 13 bases between. CDR1 and CDR2 from the germline V gene are LNHDA and SQIVND (reference sequence). CDR3 protein: CASHRPGAEAFF. CDR3 nucleotide sequence: TGTGCCAGTCACAGGCCTGGCGCTGAAGCTTTCTTT.

The chain combines TRBV28 with TRBJ1-5; D perhaps matches TRBD1 (6 bases). The germline CDR1 and CDR2 sequences are MDHEN and SYDVKM. V was shortened by 8 bases and J by 7 bases, with 12 bases between the two germline ends. The CDR3 is made up of 12 amino acids. The CDR3 is CASRGAAQPQHF. CDR3 DNA sequence: TGTGCCAGCCGGGGGGCGGCCCAGCCCCAGCATTTT.

The chain uses TRBV29-1 and TRBJ2-1; 7 bases line up with TRBD1. In germline, CDR1 is SQVTM, CDR2 ANQGSEA. CDR3 length equals 13 residues. V lost 4 bases, J lost 9 bases, and 9 bases stayed unmatched. CDR3 in amino acids: CSVGDRVAGEQFF. The CDR3, as DNA: TGCAGCGTTGGTGACAGGGTGGCCGGTGAGCAGTTCTTC.

CDR3 nucleotide sequence: TGTGCCAGTAAAGAGCGGCCAACTAATGAAAAACTGTTTTTT. It translates to CASKERPTNEKLFF. J is TRBJ1-4 and V is TRBV19; D not resolved. In germline, CDR1 is LNHDA, CDR2 SQIVND (reference sequence). V was pared by 7 bases and J by 0 bases, with 9 bases between. The CDR3 sequence is 14 residues long.

The chain couples TRBV7-2 to TRBJ2-7; tentatively, D is TRBD2 (7 bases). V was pared by 7 bases and J by 5 bases, with 15 bases between. In germline, CDR1 is SGHTA, CDR2 FQGNSA. CDR3 length: 13 amino acids. CDR3 nucleotide sequence: TGTGCCAGCACCAGATGGGAGGGGGACGAGCAGTACTTC. Protein: CASTRWEGDEQYF.

The chain links TRBV27 to TRBJ1-1; D remains ambiguous. Trimming removed 3 bases at V and 6 bases at J, with 11 bases between. This CDR3 has 13 residues. Germline V CDR1 and CDR2: MNHEY, SMNVEV (reference sequence). The CDR3 sequence: CASSFDLRSEAFF. CDR3 DNA sequence: TGTGCCAGCAGTTTCGATCTCAGGTCTGAAGCTTTCTTT.

The rearrangement links TRBV28 to TRBJ2-1, with no clear D. The V end was cut by 2 bases, the J end by 0 bases, with 5 bases between. Germline lookup yields CDR1 MDHEN and CDR2 SYDVKM. The CDR3 is made up of 14 amino acids. The CDR3 region has the DNA TGTGCCAGCAGTTTAGGGCGCTCCTACAATGAGCAGTTCTTC. As protein: CASSLGRSYNEQFF.

The rearrangement uses TRBV29-1 and TRBJ2-2, with 10 bases identical to TRBD2. The germline CDR1 and CDR2 sequences are SQVTM and ANQGSEA. V dropped 4 bases and J dropped 4; count of bases not matched to a gene: 3. The CDR3 is 14 amino acids. The CDR3 bases are TGCAGCGTTGTAGCGGGGGGACGCACCGGGGAGCTGTTTTTT. Its protein is CSVVAGGRTGELFF.

The J gene is TRBJ2-1, the V gene TRBV28; 7 positions match TRBD1. V trimming: 5 bases; J trimming: 3 bases; junction bases outside the gene matches: 10. CDR3 length equals 16 residues. Germline V gene data show CDR1 as MDHEN and CDR2 as SYDVKM. CDR3 sequence: CASSTRTGNLYNEQFF. The CDR3 bases are TGTGCCAGCAGTACTAGGACAGGTAACCTCTACAATGAGCAGTTCTTC.

The gene calls are TRBV2 and TRBJ1-1, with 7 bases matching TRBD1. Trimming took 5 bases from V and 1 from J; bases not matched to a gene: 4. This CDR3 spans 14 amino acids. Germline V CDR1 and CDR2: SNHLY, FYNNEI. CDR3 DNA: TGTGCCAGCAGTCCACAGGGGCCGAACACTGAAGCTTTCTTT. Its translation is CASSPQGPNTEAFF.

The chain links TRBV19 to TRBJ1-1; D not certain. Trimming stripped 6 bases from V and 1 base from J, with 9 bases between. This CDR3 is built from 13 residues. Germline V gene sequence: CDR1 LNHDA, CDR2 SQIVND (reference sequence). DNA for the CDR3: TGTGCCAGTAGCGCGCTAGGGAACACTGAAGCTTTCTTT. It translates to CASSALGNTEAFF.